This T cell receptor beta chain is drawn from a study of cytomegalovirus exposure and HLA in healthy donors. Study-wide results and limits: It has been reported that TCR beta sequences accurately predicted the HLA-A and HLA-B alleles of most subjects. Prior analysis indicated that the majority of TCR beta V segments exhibited productivity approximately 90% or approximately 30% of the time.

The PCR made use of 60 Vbeta and 13 Jbeta primers. Original processing methods: Roughly 10 million shared chains were among 65 million to 85 million unique TCR beta chains counted in a later analysis. The protocol was immunoSEQ multiplex PCR, while the TCRdb copy is restricted to in-frame clones and leaves out a portion. The DNA was the basis for D and trimming; V, J and clone size are from that table. The sample lists around 230,000 clones, more than 75% seen once, with roughly 6% in the top ten. Turning to this clone: Its antigen remains unidentified.

The CDR3 has 16 amino acids. The germline CDR1 and CDR2 sequences are SQVTM and ANQGSEA. V was clipped by 1 base and J by 6 bases; unmatched bases: 6. This sequence joins TRBV29-1 and TRBJ2-1; TRBD2 matches 13 bases. The sample taken for sequencing was PBMCs. The sequence came from a man in his forties in good health and CMV-seropositive. The CDR3 bases are TGCAGCGTTGAAGGGGGACTAGCGGGGAGCTTCAATGAGCAGTTCTTC. Amino acid sequence: CSVEGGLAGSFNEQFF.